This T cell receptor (beta chain) was documented in a study of blood T cells in healthy people across ages. General study results and limits: Diversity of TCR beta correlated strongly with naive T cell percentage.

For this clonotype: Its matching antigen is unknown.

The authors extracted at least 5 micrograms of total RNA per sample. A sample-barcoded 5' primer and a J-beta primer mix were used in a second PCR of roughly 6 to 11 cycles. TCRdb re-analysed the 5' RACE reads in MiXCR, keeping a single row per CDR3 protein. This sample has around 580,000 distinct CDR3 sequences, with roughly 48% found just once. The source of this sequence is a man older than 75 in good health. Sequencing was performed on blood.

In DNA form, the CDR3 reads TGCGCCAGCAACAACCTGGGACAGAACCAAGAGACCCAGTACTTC. This gives the protein CASNNLGQNQETQYF. This rearrangement joins TRBV5-1 to TRBJ2-5; TRBD1 matches 7 bases. This CDR3 region has 15 residues. The V segment lost 6 bases and the J segment 0 bases; nucleotides outside the gene matches: 8. Germline CDR1 reads SGHRS; CDR2 reads YFSETQ.